These 3 T cell receptor beta chains came from one sample sequenced in a study of radiation and T cells in renal cell carcinoma. Time point here: blood 2 weeks post-SBRT. Sample treatment: 15 Gy SBRT to primary tumor, nephrectomy 4 weeks later. Here immunoSEQ multiplex PCR was the method, and the copy in TCRdb shows in-frame clones only, minus some. The sample lists tens of thousands of clones, roughly 80% occurring once. The sample here was blood, taken from a patient whose treatment included radiotherapy and nephrectomy. The receptors derive from a woman in her 70s with renal cell carcinoma.

The rearrangement joins TRBV11-2 to TRBJ2-7; D unclear. The CDR3 contains 13 residues. Germline CDR1 reads SGHAT; CDR2 reads FQNNGV. V lost 1 base to trimming and J lost 0 bases, with 4 bases between them. CDR3 nucleotides: TGTGCCAGCAGCTTAGCCCTCTCCTACGAGCAGTACTTC. This translates into CASSLALSYEQYF.

The chain joins TRBV11-2 to TRBJ1-2; D gene unclear. CDR1 SGHAT and CDR2 FQNNGV come from the germline V gene. Trimming left V 6 bases short and J 7 bases short, with 12 bases between. The CDR3 has 12 residues. The CDR3 loop reads CASRRTRGGYTF. In nucleotides, the CDR3 is TGTGCCAGCAGACGGACGCGGGGTGGCTACACCTTC.

This clone was seen only a few times. The rearrangement joins TRBV2 to TRBJ1-6; tentatively, D is TRBD1 (6 bases). V shed 4 bases and J shed 9 bases, with 13 bases lying between them. Germline CDR1 reads SNHLY; CDR2 reads FYNNEI. The CDR3 length is 14 residues. CDR3 sequence: CASSVRGFGSPLHF. The CDR3 DNA is TGTGCCAGCAGTGTCAGGGGCTTTGGTTCACCCCTCCACTTT. The complete variable domain, with remaining parts taken from reference TRBV2 and TRBJ1-6, reads EPEVTQTPSHQVTQMGQEVILRCVPISNHLYFYWYRQILGQKVEFLVSFYNNEISEKSEIFDDQFSVERPDGSNFTLKIRSTKLEDSAMYFCASSVRGFGSPLHFGNGTRLTVT.